Sequencing of this T cell receptor (beta chain) was carried out in a study of CD8+CD57+ T cells in acquired aplastic anemia. Overall study: The mean DNA yield obtained from sorted CD4+ and CD8+ cells came to 3 to 3.5 ug. Broader study findings: About 28 sequences, all CD8+ CDR3, were shared between patients and controls.

CDR3 and TCR beta VDJ profiling relied on a genomic DNA template. A single record per CDR3 protein comes from TCRdb applying MiXCR to the reads. The data hold approximately 470,000 distinct CDR3 sequences, with 25% to 40% observed a single time. CD8+CD57+ cell expansion, shown by flow cytometry, had occurred in the patients selected for sequencing. With respect to this clonotype: Its antigen is not identified.

V shed 0 bases and J 5 bases; nucleotides not matched to a gene: 12. The germline gives CDR1 LNHNV, CDR2 YYDKDF (reference sequence). CDR3 length: 17 amino acids. Input material: sorted CD4+, CD8+, or CD8+CD57+ T cells (not recorded which) from PBMCs. This receptor was obtained from a human donor with aplastic anemia. The chain employs TRBV15 and TRBJ1-2; TRBD1 matches at 7 bases. The CDR3 sequence: CATSRDSTQGGGYGYTF. In DNA, the CDR3 is TGTGCCACCAGCAGAGATTCAACCCAGGGGGGCGGGTATGGCTACACCTTC.